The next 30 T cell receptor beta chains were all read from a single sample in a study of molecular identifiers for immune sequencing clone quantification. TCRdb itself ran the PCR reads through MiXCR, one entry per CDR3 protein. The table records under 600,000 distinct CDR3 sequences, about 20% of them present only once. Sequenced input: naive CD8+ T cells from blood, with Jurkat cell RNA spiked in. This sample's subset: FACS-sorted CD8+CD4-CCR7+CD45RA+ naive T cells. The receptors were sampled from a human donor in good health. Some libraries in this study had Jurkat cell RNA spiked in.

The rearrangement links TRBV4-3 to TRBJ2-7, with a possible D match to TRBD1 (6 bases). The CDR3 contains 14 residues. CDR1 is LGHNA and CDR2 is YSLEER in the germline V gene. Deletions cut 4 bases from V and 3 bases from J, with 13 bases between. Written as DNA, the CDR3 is TGCGCCAGCAGCCCGGCCACAGGGTTCTACGAGCAGTACTTC. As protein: CASSPATGFYEQYF.

Here the CDR3 reads CSAMKTGTGELEQYF. The DNA for the CDR3 is TGCAGTGCTATGAAAACCGGGACAGGGGAGCTCGAGCAGTACTTC. The chain carries TRBV20-1 and TRBJ2-7, with TRBD1 identical over 10 bases. V gave up 4 bases and J gave up 6 bases; unmatched junction bases: 12. The CDR3 totals 15 residues. The germline gives CDR1 DFQATT, CDR2 SNEGSKA (reference sequence).

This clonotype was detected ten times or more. The CDR3 sequence is CASSLFPGTQYF. As DNA, the CDR3 is TGTGCCAGCAGCTTGTTTCCTGGTACGCAGTATTTT. The rearrangement uses TRBV5-4 and TRBJ2-3, with unresolved D. V was pared by 1 base and J by 8 bases, with 8 bases between. This CDR3 region has 12 residues. Germline CDR1 and CDR2: SGHNT and YYREEE (reference sequence). Based on the CDR3 plus reference TRBV5-4 and TRBJ2-3, the full variable domain is ETGVTQSPTHLIKTRGQQVTLRCSSQSGHNTVSWYQQALGQGPQFIFQYYREEENGRGNFPPRFSGLQFPNYSSELNVNALELDDSALYLCASSLFPGTQYFGPGTRLTVL.

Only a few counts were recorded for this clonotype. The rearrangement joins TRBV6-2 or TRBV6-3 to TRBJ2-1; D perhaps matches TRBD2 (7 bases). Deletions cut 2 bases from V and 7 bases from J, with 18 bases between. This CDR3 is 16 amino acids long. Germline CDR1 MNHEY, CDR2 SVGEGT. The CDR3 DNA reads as TGTGCCAGCAGTTACGGTTGGGGGGGCCGAGGGAATGAGCAGTTCTTC. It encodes CASSYGWGGRGNEQFF.

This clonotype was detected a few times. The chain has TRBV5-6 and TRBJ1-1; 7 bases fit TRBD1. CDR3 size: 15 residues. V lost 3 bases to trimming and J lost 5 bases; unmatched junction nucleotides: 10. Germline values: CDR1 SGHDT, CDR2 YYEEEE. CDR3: CASSWGPGGGTEAFF. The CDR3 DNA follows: TGTGCCAGCAGCTGGGGACCAGGGGGTGGTACTGAAGCTTTCTTT.

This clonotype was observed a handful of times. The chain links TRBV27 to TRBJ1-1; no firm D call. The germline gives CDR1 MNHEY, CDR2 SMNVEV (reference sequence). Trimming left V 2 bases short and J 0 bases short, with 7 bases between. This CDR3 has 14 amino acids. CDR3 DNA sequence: TGTGCCAGCAGTTTAAAGCCGGTGAACACTGAAGCTTTCTTT. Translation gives CASSLKPVNTEAFF.

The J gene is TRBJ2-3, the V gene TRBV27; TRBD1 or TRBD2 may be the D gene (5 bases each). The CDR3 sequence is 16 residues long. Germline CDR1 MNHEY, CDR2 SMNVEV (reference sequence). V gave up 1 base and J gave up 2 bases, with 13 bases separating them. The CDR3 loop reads CASSLWGMGPTDTQYF. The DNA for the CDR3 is TGTGCCAGCAGTTTATGGGGGATGGGACCCACAGATACGCAGTATTTT.

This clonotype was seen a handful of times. CDR3 nucleotide sequence: TGTGCCAGCAGCTTAGTTGCAGGGGAGGTTGAAAAACTGTTTTTT. It encodes CASSLVAGEVEKLFF. The genes are TRBV7-9 and TRBJ1-4, with D tentatively TRBD1 (6 bases). Germline loops: CDR1 SEHNR, CDR2 FQNEAQ (reference sequence). The CDR3 has 15 amino acids. V lost 1 base to trimming and J lost 7 bases, with 13 bases between them.

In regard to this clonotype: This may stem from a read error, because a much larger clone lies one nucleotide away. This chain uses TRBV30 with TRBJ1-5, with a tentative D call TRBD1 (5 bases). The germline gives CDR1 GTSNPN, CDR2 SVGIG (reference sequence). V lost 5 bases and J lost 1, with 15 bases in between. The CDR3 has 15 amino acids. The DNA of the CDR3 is TGTGCCTGGGGTCTCGGGACGGCGAGCAATCAGCCCCAGCATTTT. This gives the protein CAWGLGTASNQPQHF.

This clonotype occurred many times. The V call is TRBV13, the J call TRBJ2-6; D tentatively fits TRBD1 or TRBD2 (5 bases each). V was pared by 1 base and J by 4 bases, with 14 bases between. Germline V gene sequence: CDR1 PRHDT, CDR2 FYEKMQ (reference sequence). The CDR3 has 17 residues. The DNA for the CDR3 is TGTGCCAGCAGCTTAGCGGTCGGGGCGGACGGGGCCAACGTCCTGACTTTC. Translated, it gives CASSLAVGADGANVLTF.

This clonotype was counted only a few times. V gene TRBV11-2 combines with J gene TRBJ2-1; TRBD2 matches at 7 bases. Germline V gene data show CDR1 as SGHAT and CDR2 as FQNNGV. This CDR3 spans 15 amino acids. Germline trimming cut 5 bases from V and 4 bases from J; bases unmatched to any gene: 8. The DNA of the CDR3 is TGTGCCAGCAGCGACTCGCGGGAGCCATACAATGAGCAGTTCTTC. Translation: CASSDSREPYNEQFF.

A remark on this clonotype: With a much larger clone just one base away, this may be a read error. CDR3 residues: CASSPTGQKDAGTEAFF. For the CDR3, the DNA is TGTGCCAGCAGCCCAACGGGACAGAAAGATGCCGGCACTGAAGCTTTCTTT. The chain links TRBV27 to TRBJ1-1; 7 nucleotides align to TRBD1. There are 17 residues in the CDR3. The V segment lost 6 bases and the J segment 4 bases; nucleotides outside the gene matches: 17. Germline V gene sequence: CDR1 MNHEY, CDR2 SMNVEV (reference sequence).

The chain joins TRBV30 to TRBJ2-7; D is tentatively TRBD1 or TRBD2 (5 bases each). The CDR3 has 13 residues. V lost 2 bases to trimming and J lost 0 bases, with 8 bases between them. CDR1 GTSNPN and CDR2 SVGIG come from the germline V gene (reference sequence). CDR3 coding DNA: TGTGCCTGGAGTATGGGGGTCTCCTACGAGCAGTACTTC. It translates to CAWSMGVSYEQYF.

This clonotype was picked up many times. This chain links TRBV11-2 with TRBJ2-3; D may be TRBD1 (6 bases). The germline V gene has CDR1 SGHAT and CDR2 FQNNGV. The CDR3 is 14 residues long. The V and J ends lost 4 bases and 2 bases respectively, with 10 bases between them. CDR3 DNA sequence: TGTGCCAGCAGCTCGGACAGCTACACAGATACGCAGTATTTT. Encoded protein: CASSSDSYTDTQYF.

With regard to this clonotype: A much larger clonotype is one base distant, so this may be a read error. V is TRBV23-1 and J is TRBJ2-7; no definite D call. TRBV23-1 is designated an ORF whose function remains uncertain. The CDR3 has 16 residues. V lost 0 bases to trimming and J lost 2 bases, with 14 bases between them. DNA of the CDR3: TGCGCCAGCAGTCAATCGAGCCCTAGGAGCCCCTACGAGCAGTACTTC. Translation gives CASSQSSPRSPYEQYF.

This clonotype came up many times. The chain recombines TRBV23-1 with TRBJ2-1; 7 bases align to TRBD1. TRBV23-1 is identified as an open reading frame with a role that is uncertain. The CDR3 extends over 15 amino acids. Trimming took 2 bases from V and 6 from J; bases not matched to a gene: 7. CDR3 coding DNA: TGCGCCAGCAGTCAACCGACAGGGTCTCGCAATGAGCAGTTCTTC. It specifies CASSQPTGSRNEQFF.

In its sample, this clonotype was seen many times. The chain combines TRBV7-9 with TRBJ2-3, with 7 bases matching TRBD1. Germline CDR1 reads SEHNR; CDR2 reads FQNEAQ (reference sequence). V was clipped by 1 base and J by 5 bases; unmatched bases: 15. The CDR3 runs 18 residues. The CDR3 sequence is CASSLDDVVRGFGDTQYF. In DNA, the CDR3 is TGTGCCAGCAGCTTAGACGATGTTGTCAGGGGGTTCGGAGATACGCAGTATTTT.

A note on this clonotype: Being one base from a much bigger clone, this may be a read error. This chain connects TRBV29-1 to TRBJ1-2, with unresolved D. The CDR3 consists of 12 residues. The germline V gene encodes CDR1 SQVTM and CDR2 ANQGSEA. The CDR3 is CSIEETNYGYTF. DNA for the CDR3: TGCAGCATTGAAGAAACGAACTATGGCTACACCTTC.

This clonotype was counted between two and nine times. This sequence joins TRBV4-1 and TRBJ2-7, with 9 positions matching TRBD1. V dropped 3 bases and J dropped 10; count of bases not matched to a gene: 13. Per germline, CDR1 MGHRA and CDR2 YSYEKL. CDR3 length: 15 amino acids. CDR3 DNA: TGCGCCAGCAGCCAGGTTGGACAGGGGCGCCTGGATCAGTACTTC. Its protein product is CASSQVGQGRLDQYF.

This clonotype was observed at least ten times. For the CDR3, the DNA is TGTGCCAGCAACCTTCCCGGACAAACGAACACCGGGGAGCTGTTTTTT. Translation gives CASNLPGQTNTGELFF. The rearrangement joins TRBV5-5 to TRBJ2-2; a possible D gene is TRBD1 (5 bases). This CDR3 spans 16 amino acids. V was clipped by 6 bases and J by 0 bases, with 15 bases between them. Looked up from germline, CDR1 is SGHKS and CDR2 is YYEKEE (reference sequence). Combining the CDR3 with reference TRBV5-5 and TRBJ2-2 gives the whole variable domain DAGVTQSPTHLIKTRGQQVTLRCSPISGHKSVSWYQQVLGQGPQFIFQYYEKEERGRGNFPDRFSARQFPNYSSELNVNALLLGDSALYLCASNLPGQTNTGELFFGEGSRLTVL.

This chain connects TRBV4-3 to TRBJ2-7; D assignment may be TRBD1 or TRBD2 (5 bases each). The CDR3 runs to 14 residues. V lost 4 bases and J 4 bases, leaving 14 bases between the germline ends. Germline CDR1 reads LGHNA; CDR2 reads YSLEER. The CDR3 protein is CASSPFRESYEQYF. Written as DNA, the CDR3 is TGCGCCAGCAGCCCCTTCAGGGAGTCGTACGAGCAGTACTTC.

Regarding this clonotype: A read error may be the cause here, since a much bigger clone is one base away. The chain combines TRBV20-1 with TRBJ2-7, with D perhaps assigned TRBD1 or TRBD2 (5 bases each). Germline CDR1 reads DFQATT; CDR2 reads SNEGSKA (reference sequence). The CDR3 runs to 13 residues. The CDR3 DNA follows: TGCAGTGCTAGAAGCCCGGGGACCTACGAGCGGTACTTC. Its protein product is CSARSPGTYERYF.

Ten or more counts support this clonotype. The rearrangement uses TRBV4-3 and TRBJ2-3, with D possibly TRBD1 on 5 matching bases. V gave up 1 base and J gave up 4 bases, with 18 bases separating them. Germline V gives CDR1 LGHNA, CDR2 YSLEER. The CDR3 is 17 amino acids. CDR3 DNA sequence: TGCGCCAGCAGCCAAGCGGTCGCCAGGGAAGTGGCAGATACGCAGTATTTT. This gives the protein CASSQAVAREVADTQYF.

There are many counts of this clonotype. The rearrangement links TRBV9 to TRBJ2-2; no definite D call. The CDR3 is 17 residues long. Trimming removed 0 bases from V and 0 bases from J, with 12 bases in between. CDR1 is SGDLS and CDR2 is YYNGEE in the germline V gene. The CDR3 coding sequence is TGTGCCAGCAGCGTAGCAGTGACGCTAGCGAACACCGGGGAGCTGTTTTTT. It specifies CASSVAVTLANTGELFF.

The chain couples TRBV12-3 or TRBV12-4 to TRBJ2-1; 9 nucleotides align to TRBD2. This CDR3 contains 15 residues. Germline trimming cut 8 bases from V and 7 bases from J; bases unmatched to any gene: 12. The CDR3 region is CASLGTSSLWNEQFF. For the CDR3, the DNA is TGTGCCAGCCTTGGGACTAGCTCCCTTTGGAATGAGCAGTTCTTC.

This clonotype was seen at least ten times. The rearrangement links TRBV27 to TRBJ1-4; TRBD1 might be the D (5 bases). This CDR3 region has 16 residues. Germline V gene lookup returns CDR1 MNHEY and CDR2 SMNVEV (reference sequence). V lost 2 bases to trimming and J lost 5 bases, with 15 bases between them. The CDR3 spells CASSLIPGPENEKLFF. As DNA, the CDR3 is TGTGCCAGCAGTTTAATACCGGGGCCGGAGAATGAAAAACTGTTTTTT.

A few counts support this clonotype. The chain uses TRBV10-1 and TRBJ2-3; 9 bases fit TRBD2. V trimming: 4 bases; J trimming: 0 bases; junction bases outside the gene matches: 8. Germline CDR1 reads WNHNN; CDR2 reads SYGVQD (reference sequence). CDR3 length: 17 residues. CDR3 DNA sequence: TGCGCCAGCAGTGGTGACTTGGCGGGGGGGAGCACAGATACGCAGTATTTT. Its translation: CASSGDLAGGSTDTQYF.

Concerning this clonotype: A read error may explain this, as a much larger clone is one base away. CDR3 amino acids: CASCFRGPRIYEQYF. Written as DNA, the CDR3 is TGTGCCAGCTGTTTCAGGGGGCCGAGAATCTACGAGCAGTACTTC. The V call is TRBV28, the J call TRBJ2-7; 8 bases align to TRBD1. This CDR3 contains 15 residues. Germline V CDR1 and CDR2: MDHEN, SYDVKM.

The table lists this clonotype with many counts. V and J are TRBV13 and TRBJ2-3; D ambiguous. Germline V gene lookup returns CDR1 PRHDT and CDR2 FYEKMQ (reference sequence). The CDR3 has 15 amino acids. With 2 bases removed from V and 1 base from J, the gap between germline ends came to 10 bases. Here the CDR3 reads CASSLNPTGTDTQYF. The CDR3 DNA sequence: TGTGCCAGCAGCTTAAACCCCACCGGCACAGATACGCAGTATTTT.

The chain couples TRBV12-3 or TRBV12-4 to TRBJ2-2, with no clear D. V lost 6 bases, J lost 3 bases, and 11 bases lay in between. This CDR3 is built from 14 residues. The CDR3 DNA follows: TGTGCCAGCAGCCGGACCATTTACACCGGGGAGCTGTTTTTT. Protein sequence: CASSRTIYTGELFF.